The table lists the clone carrying this TCR beta chain with a count of one. The data were obtained in a study of blood T cell repertoires in COVID-19. Overall study context: In each case, the material was cDNA or gDNA derived from T cells, B-cell-depleted T cells, or PBMCs.

The table came from immunoSEQ multiplex PCR; TCRdb's copy has only in-frame clones and leaves some out. The data contain around 64,000 clones, around 90% of them singletons. Germline-derived CDR1 and CDR2 are ENHRY and SYGVKD. V was pared by 6 bases and J by 3 bases, with 9 bases between. This CDR3 spans 13 amino acids. Sequencing input: peripheral blood. This receptor was taken from a woman younger than 30 with acute or convalescent COVID-19. The V and J genes are TRBV10-3 and TRBJ1-5; D is unclear. The CDR3 bases are TGTGCCATCAGGCACAGCCACAATCAGCCCCAGCATTTT. It codes for CAIRHSHNQPQHF.